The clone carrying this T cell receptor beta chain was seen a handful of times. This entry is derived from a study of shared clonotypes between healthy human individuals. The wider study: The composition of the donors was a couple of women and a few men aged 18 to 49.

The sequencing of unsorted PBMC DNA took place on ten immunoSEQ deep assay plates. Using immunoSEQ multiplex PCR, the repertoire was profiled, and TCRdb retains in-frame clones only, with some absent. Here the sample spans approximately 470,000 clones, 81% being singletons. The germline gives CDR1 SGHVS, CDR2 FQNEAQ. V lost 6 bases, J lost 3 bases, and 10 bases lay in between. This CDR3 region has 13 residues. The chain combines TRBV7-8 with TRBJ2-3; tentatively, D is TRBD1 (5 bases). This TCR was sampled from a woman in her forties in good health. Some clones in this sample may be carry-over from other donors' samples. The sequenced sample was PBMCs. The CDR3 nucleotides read TGTGCCAGCAGTCTCCAGGGTACAGATACGCAGTATTTT. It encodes CASSLQGTDTQYF.